Included here is one T cell receptor (beta chain) sequence, with context. TCRdb's table, derived via immunoSEQ multiplex PCR, lists solely in-frame clones and lacks some. The sample contains about 140,000 clones, 75% to 95% of which appear only once. The sample originates from a study of control samples from healthy donors and cancer patients. Trimming took 6 bases from V and 3 from J; bases not matched to a gene: 9. Per the germline V gene, CDR1 is SGHNT and CDR2 is YYREEE (reference sequence). This CDR3 has 15 residues. This chain connects TRBV5-4 to TRBJ2-1; 7 bases line up with TRBD2. The TCR was taken from a man between 18 and 29 years old in good health. The specimen sequenced was blood. CDR3 amino acids: CASTWGGVSYNEQFF. The CDR3 DNA follows: TGTGCCAGCACCTGGGGGGGGGTTAGCTACAATGAGCAGTTCTTC.